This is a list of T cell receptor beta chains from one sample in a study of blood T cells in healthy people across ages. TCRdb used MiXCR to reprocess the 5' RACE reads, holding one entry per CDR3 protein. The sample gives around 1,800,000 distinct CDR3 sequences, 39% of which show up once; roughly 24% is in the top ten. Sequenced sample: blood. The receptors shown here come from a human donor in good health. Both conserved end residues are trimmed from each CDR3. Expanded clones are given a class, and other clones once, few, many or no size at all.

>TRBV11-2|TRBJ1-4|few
ASSLGASFYGYTFGSGSREKLF
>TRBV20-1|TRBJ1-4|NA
SAKPWDSGTEKLF
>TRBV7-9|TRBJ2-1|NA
ASSPALAVNEQF
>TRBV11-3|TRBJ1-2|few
ASSFLTAGGSGYT
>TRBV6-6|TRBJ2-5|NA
ASSYSERGGGETQY
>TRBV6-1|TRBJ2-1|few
ASSTVLAHSYNEQF
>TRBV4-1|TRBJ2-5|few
ASSPPLGAETQY
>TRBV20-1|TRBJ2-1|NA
SAGTQSSYNVQF
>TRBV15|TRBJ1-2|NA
ATSRERSVVANYGYT
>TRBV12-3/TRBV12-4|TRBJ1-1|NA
ASRVFRTGGIPEAF
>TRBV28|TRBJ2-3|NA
ASSTGFTTDTQY
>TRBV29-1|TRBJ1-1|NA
SGGGSRHTEAF
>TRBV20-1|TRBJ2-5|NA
SATVGETQY
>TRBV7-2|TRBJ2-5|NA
ASSLEPTSGGGSQETQY
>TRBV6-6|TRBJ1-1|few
ASTKTLLGGNTEAF
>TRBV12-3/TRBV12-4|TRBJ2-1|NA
ASSWQGITYNEQF
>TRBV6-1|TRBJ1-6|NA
ASTGADVTPLH
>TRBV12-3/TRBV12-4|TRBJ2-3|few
ASSLDRGLNTQY
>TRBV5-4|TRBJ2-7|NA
ASSGTSGGFSYEQY
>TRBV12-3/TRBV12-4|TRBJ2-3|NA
ASNSGWSTDTQY
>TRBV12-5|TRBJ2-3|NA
ASGFTGSYSTDTQY
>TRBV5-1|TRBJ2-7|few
ASSLEPGTEAGGQY
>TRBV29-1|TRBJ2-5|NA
SVVTDSYNEQY
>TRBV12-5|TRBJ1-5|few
ASGSPEGLNQPQH
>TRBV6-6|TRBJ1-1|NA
ASSPLQGSSTEAF
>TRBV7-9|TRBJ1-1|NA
ASSLPHRGSEAF
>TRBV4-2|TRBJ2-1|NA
ASRFRGSTNEQF
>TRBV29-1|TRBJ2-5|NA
SVEDLDIQETQY
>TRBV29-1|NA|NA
SSEWGGETQY
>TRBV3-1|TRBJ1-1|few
ASSQGPNHPF
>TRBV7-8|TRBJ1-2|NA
ARSPFRGELYGYT
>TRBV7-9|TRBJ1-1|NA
AGSTGDTEAF
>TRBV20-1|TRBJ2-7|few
SARRTVSYEQY
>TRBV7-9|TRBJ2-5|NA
ASSLEGGPGDMYQETQY
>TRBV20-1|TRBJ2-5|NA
IATRTVQETQY
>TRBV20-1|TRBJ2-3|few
SARGRASYEQY
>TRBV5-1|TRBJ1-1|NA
ASAESGTVGAF
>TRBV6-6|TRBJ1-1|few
ASSYRPGRRNTEAF
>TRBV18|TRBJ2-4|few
ASSPPGRQGAKQY
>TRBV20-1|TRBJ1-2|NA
SAIPTGRGGYT
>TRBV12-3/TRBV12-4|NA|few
ASSSLPTQGDEQY
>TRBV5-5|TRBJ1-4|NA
ASSWDSQANEKLF
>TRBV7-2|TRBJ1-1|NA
ASSPHLRPSTEAF
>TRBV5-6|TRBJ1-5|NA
ASSLGGSGRPQH
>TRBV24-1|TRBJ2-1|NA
ATSDFGTRGSGEQF
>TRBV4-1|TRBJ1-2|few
ASRSPGQTIGYT
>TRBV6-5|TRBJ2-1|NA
ASSSGGLSYNEQF
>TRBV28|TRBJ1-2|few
ASSSPGAGLRAYGYT
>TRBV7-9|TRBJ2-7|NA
ASSPGFPCEQY
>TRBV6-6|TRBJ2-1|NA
ASSYVAGASYNEQF
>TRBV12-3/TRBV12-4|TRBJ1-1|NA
ASRTGGAGTEAF
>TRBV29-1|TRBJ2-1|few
SVEEAIVSSYNEQF
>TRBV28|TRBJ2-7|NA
ASFGTGSSYEQY
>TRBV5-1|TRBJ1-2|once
ASSLGDTRRYGYT
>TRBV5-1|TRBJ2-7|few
ASSLVGQIIDEQY
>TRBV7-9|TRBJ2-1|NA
ASSRHEGWNEQF
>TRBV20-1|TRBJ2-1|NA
SARRSGIHNEQF
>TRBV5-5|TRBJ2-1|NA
AGSLRSPGQGMNEQF
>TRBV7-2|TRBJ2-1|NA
ASSFTLFSRYNEQF